The 14 T cell receptor beta chains presented below share a single source sample, sequenced in a study of Ad26.COV2.S vaccination and SARS-CoV-2 variants. Produced via immunoSEQ multiplex PCR; TCRdb's table is partial and in-frame only. The sample includes fewer than 400,000 clones, just over 85% of them seen just once. Treatment denoted: around 19 received Ad26.COV2.S at low or high dose, single or two shots; roughly five received placebo; per-sample allocation not given. Material that was analyzed had been drawn on day 63 after the first vaccine or placebo injection. This material consisted of peripheral blood, taken in a trial of Ad26.COV2.S vaccine versus placebo. The receptors come from a person between 18 and 65 years old who received the Ad26.COV2.S COVID-19 vaccine or a placebo.

This rearrangement joins TRBV11-3 to TRBJ2-1, with D tentatively TRBD2 (6 bases). The CDR3 length is 15 residues. Trimming stripped 6 bases from V and 0 bases from J, with 12 bases between. Germline V gives CDR1 SGHNT, CDR2 YENEEA. The CDR3 protein is CASSLSGSSYNEQFF. As DNA, the CDR3 is TGTGCCAGCAGTCTTAGCGGTAGCTCCTACAATGAGCAGTTCTTC.

The V gene is TRBV5-1, the J gene TRBJ1-2; D remains ambiguous. This CDR3 contains 12 residues. CDR1 is SGHRS, CDR2 YFSETQ, per germline. The V and J ends lost 5 bases and 2 bases respectively, with 7 bases between them. The CDR3 DNA is TGCGCCAGCAGAGGAGAGAACTATGGCTACACCTTC. Protein: CASRGENYGYTF.

The gene calls are TRBV5-1 and TRBJ2-3; 9 bases line up with TRBD2. V lost 4 bases, J lost 2 bases, and 8 bases stayed unmatched. CDR3 length: 16 residues. CDR1 and CDR2 from the germline V gene are SGHRS and YFSETQ. The CDR3 loop reads CASSDIAGALTDTQYF. CDR3 nucleotide sequence: TGCGCCAGCAGCGACATAGCGGGGGCCCTCACAGATACGCAGTATTTT.

The J gene is TRBJ1-2, the V gene TRBV5-4; 9 nucleotides line up with TRBD1. Germline V gene sequence: CDR1 SGHNT, CDR2 YYREEE (reference sequence). This CDR3 spans 17 amino acids. V dropped 4 bases and J dropped 2; count of bases not matched to a gene: 12. The CDR3 nucleotides read TGTGCCAGCAGCCTCCCAGCCTTACAGGGGGCAAACTATGGCTACACCTTC. Protein: CASSLPALQGANYGYTF.

This chain connects TRBV18 to TRBJ1-1; the D gene is possibly TRBD1 (5 bases). The ends were cut back, 6 bases at V and 1 base at J, with 15 bases in the middle. The CDR3 spans 15 residues. The germline V gene encodes CDR1 KGHSH and CDR2 LQKENI. CDR3 region: CASSLAGTKNTEAFF. The CDR3 region has the DNA TGTGCCAGCTCGCTCGCCGGGACTAAGAACACTGAAGCTTTCTTT.

The count of this clone is one. The chain uses TRBV5-6 and TRBJ2-7, with D perhaps TRBD2 (5 bases). The CDR3 totals 14 residues. The ends were cut back, 2 bases at V and 6 bases at J, with 15 bases in the middle. Germline CDR1 reads SGHDT; CDR2 reads YYEEEE. The CDR3 nucleotides are TGTGCCAGCAGCTTCCGGTCCCGTCGGGGCGAGCAGTACTTC. Translating gives CASSFRSRRGEQYF.

This rearrangement joins TRBV10-3 to TRBJ2-1; 9 nucleotides match TRBD1. Trimming took 4 bases from V and 8 from J; bases not matched to a gene: 12. Looked up from germline, CDR1 is ENHRY and CDR2 is SYGVKD. This CDR3 is built from 16 residues. CDR3 in DNA: TGTGCCATCAGTGCAAGGGTGGGACAGGGTGGCGATGAGCAGTTCTTC. It specifies CAISARVGQGGDEQFF.

The chain uses TRBV30 and TRBJ2-5; TRBD1 agrees at 8 bases. The V gene end was trimmed by 1 base and the J gene end by 4 bases; junction bases not matched to a gene: 11. The CDR3 sequence is 16 residues long. Per germline, CDR1 GTSNPN and CDR2 SVGIG (reference sequence). CDR3 DNA: TGTGCCTGGAGTGACTATCCCGGACAGGGTGGAGAGACCCAGTACTTC. Its protein product is CAWSDYPGQGGETQYF.

Only a few counts were recorded for this clone. V and J are TRBV2 and TRBJ2-7, with D unresolved. Deletions cut 7 bases from V and 5 bases from J, with 12 bases between. CDR3 length: 12 amino acids. Germline V gene data show CDR1 as SNHLY and CDR2 as FYNNEI. As DNA, the CDR3 is TGTGCCAGCAAAAGGTTTACGGACGAGCAGTACTTC. Residues: CASKRFTDEQYF. Based on the CDR3 plus reference TRBV2 and TRBJ2-7, the full variable domain is EPEVTQTPSHQVTQMGQEVILRCVPISNHLYFYWYRQILGQKVEFLVSFYNNEISEKSEIFDDQFSVERPDGSNFTLKIRSTKLEDSAMYFCASKRFTDEQYFGPGTRLTVT.

The sample holds one count of this clone. The gene calls are TRBV2 and TRBJ2-5, with unresolved D. From germline, CDR1 is SNHLY and CDR2 FYNNEI. Trimming pared 7 bases from V and 5 bases from J, leaving 17 bases between. The CDR3 totals 14 residues. The CDR3 bases are TGTGCCAGCAACCTTCAGCCCCTAAGGGAGACCCAGTACTTC. This gives the protein CASNLQPLRETQYF.

The chain carries TRBV11-3 and TRBJ2-5; 8 bases map to TRBD1. The V gene end was trimmed by 5 bases and the J gene end by 5 bases; junction bases not matched to a gene: 4. CDR1 and CDR2 from the germline V gene are SGHNT and YENEEA. CDR3 length: 13 amino acids. The CDR3 sequence: CASSPGGQETQYF. The CDR3 DNA reads as TGTGCCAGCAGCCCAGGGGGCCAGGAGACCCAGTACTTC.

This clone appeared a single time. This chain links TRBV18 with TRBJ2-7; 9 bases match TRBD1. V lost 2 bases and J lost 2; bases outside the gene matches: 4. The CDR3 is 15 residues long. CDR1 and CDR2 from the germline V gene are KGHSH and LQKENI. This CDR3 is CASSPDRGSTYEQYF. The DNA of the CDR3 is TGTGCCAGCTCACCAGACAGGGGGTCAACCTACGAGCAGTACTTC. The full variable domain, in which reference TRBV18 and TRBJ2-7 provide the parts outside the CDR3, is NAGVMQNPRHLVRRRGQEARLRCSPMKGHSHVYWYRQLPEEGLKFMVYLQKENIIDESGMPKERFSAEFPKEGPSILRIQQVVRGDSAAYFCASSPDRGSTYEQYFGPGTRLTVT.

V usage is TRBV4-1 and J usage is TRBJ1-4; TRBD1 is a possible D gene (6 bases). Germline CDR1 MGHRA, CDR2 YSYEKL. The CDR3 is 15 amino acids. Deletions cut 4 bases from V and 2 bases from J, with 11 bases between. CDR3 residues: CASSRRTETNEKLFF. Here the CDR3 DNA reads TGCGCCAGCAGCCGCCGGACAGAGACTAATGAAAAACTGTTTTTT.

The V call is TRBV5-1, the J call TRBJ2-1, with D unclear. There are 13 residues in the CDR3. V lost 4 bases and J lost 0, with 5 bases in between. CDR1 is SGHRS, CDR2 YFSETQ, per germline. This CDR3 reads CASSRISYNEQFF. The CDR3 region has the DNA TGCGCCAGCAGCCGGATCTCCTACAATGAGCAGTTCTTC.